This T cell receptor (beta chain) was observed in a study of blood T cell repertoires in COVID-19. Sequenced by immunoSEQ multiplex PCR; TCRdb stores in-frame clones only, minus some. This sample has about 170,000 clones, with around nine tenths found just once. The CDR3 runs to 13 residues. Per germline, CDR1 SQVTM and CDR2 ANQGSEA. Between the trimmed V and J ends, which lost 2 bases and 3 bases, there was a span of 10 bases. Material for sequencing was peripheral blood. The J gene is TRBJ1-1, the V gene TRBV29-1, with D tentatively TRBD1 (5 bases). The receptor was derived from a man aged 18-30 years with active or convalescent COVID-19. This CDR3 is CSVEQGGYTEAFF. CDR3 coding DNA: TGCAGCGTTGAACAGGGAGGGTACACTGAAGCTTTCTTT.